This TCR beta chain derives from a study of blood T cell repertoires in COVID-19. This CDR3 has 14 residues. The germline V and J ends were trimmed by 5 bases and 0 bases, with 6 bases remaining between them. Germline V gene lookup returns CDR1 SGHKS and CDR2 YYEKEE (reference sequence). Authors' methods: Amplifying reference gene primers gave estimates of nucleated cell counts. Here immunoSEQ multiplex PCR was the method, and the copy in TCRdb shows in-frame clones only, minus some. V and J calls and clone size are given by that table; D and trimming were obtained from the DNA. The sample holds approximately 200,000 clones; about 85% are singletons and the top ten take roughly a tenth. The Seattle site enrolled patients during active infection and followed them longitudinally.

The chain is built from TRBV5-5 and TRBJ2-6; no definite D call. This receptor was identified in a woman at least 80 years old with COVID-19, enrolled during active disease. Sequenced sample: peripheral blood. CDR3 bases: TGTGCCAGCAGGAGGAGCTCTGGGGCCAACGTCCTGACTTTC. Translation: CASRRSSGANVLTF. Full variable domain (missing parts from reference TRBV5-5 and TRBJ2-6): DAGVTQSPTHLIKTRGQQVTLRCSPISGHKSVSWYQQVLGQGPQFIFQYYEKEERGRGNFPDRFSARQFPNYSSELNVNALLLGDSALYLCASRRSSGANVLTFGAGSRLTVL.